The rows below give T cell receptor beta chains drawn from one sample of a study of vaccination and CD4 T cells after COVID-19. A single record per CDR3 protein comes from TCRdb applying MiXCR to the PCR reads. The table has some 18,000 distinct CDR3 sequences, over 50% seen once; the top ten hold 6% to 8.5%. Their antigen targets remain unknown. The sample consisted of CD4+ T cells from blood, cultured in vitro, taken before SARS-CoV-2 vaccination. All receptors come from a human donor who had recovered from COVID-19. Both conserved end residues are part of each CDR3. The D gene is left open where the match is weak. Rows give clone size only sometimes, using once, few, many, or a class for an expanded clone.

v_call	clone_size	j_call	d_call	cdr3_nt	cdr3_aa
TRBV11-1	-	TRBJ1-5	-	TGTGCCAGCAGCTTAGCGCAAGGGGGGGGCCAGCCCCAGCATTTT	CASSLAQGGGQPQHF
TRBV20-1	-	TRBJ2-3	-	TGCAGTGCTAGCGGCGGAAAAATCAGAGATACGCAGTATTTT	CSASGGKIRDTQYF
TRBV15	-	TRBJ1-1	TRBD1	TGTGCCACCAGCCCCCGACAGGGCGGCACTGAAGCTTTCTTT	CATSPRQGGTEAFF
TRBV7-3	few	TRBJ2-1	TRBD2	TGTGCCAGCAGCCACACTAGCGGGAGGGGTGATGAGCAGTTCTTC	CASSHTSGRGDEQFF
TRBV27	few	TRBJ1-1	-	TGTGCCAGCAGTTTGGGGGCAGGCGGAGAAGCTTTCTTT	CASSLGAGGEAFF
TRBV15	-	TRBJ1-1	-	TGTGCCACCAGCAGAGAAAGGCGCTCGGGGGTGGACACTGAAGCTTTCTTT	CATSRERRSGVDTEAFF
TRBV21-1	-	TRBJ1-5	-	TGTGCCAGCAGCAAAGGGGGCAATCAGCCCCAGCATTTT	CASSKGGNQPQHF
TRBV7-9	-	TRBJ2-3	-	TGTGCCAGCAGCCCACTAGGCGGGAGCACAGATACGCAGTATTTT	CASSPLGGSTDTQYF
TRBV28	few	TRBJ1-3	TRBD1	TGTGCCAGTTTCCGCCAGGGGGGGGGAGGAAACACCATATATTTT	CASFRQGGGGNTIYF
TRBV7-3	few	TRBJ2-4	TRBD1	TGTGCCAGCAGCCCAGGACAGGGTTTTAACATTCAGTACTTC	CASSPGQGFNIQYF
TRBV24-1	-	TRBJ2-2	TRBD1	TGTGCCACCAGTGATTTGCAGGGGGCAGGCACCGGGGAGCTGTTTTTT	CATSDLQGAGTGELFF
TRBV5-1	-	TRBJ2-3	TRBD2	TGCGCCAGCAACCTCGGAACGGGAGGAACAGATACGCAGTATTTT	CASNLGTGGTDTQYF
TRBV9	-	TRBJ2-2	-	TGTGCCAGCAGCTCGCAGACAGCGGAGGTAACCGGGGAGCTGTTTTTT	CASSSQTAEVTGELFF
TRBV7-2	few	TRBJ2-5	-	TGTGCCAGCAGCGACACAAGTAGCCAAGAGACCCAGTACTTC	CASSDTSSQETQYF
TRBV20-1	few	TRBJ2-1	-	TGCAGTGCACCGCTCCCTCCGTACAATGAGCAGTTCTTC	CSAPLPPYNEQFF
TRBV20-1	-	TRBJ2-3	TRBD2	TGCAGTGCTAGATACGGGACCGCGGCTAGCGGGATCACAGATACGCAGTATTTT	CSARYGTAASGITDTQYF
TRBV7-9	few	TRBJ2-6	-	TGTGCCACCTTGGGTTGGGGCTCTGGGGCCAACGTCCTGACTTTC	CATLGWGSGANVLTF
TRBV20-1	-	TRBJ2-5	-	TGCAGTGCTAGAGTGGGGATGAGGGGGCGGGAAAATGACGGGGGAGAGACCCAGTACTTC	CSARVGMRGRENDGGETQYF
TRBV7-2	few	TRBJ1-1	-	TGTGCCAGCAGCTTATCAGGGGCTCTGAACACTGAAGCTTTCTTT	CASSLSGALNTEAFF
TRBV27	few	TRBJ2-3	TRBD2	TGTGCCAGCAGCTTCCTGACTAGCGGGAGAAATGGATATAGGCTCACAGATACGCAGTATTTT	CASSFLTSGRNGYRLTDTQYF
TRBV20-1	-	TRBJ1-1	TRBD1	TGCAGTCCCGGACAGGGCAGCAACACTGAAGCTTTCTTT	CSPGQGSNTEAFF
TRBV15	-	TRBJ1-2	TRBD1	TGTGCCACCAGCGAGGGCCTAGACAGGGCATATGGCTACACCTTC	CATSEGLDRAYGYTF
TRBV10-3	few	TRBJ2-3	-	TGTGCCATCAGGCCAGACACAGATACGCAGTATTTT	CAIRPDTDTQYF
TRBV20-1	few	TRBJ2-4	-	TGCAGTGCTAGTCACAGCTGGCCAGAGATTGGCAAAAACATTCAGTACTTC	CSASHSWPEIGKNIQYF
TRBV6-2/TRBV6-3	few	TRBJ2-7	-	TGTGCCAGCATCCCTAGCGCTTCCTACGAGCAGTACTTC	CASIPSASYEQYF
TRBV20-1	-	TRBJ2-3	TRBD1	TGCAGTGCTAGATCCCCGGGACAGGCCGGAGATACGCAGTATTTT	CSARSPGQAGDTQYF
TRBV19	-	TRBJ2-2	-	TGTGCCACCCAACCCAGGTTGCGCGGGGAGCTGTTTTTT	CATQPRLRGELFF
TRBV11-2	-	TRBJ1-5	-	TGTGCCAGCAGCTTAGATCAAAGTCGGCCCCAGCATTTT	CASSLDQSRPQHF
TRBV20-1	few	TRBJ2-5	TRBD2	TGCAGTGCTAGAGGTGGGACTAGCGGGAGAGCGGGGTTGGAGACCCAGTACTTC	CSARGGTSGRAGLETQYF
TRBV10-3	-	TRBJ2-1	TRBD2	TGTGCCATCAGTTCCGGGACTAGCGGGGGCAATGAGCAGTTCTTC	CAISSGTSGGNEQFF
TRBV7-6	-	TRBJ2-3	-	TGTGCCAGCAGCCCCCAGGGGACAGATACGCAGTATTTT	CASSPQGTDTQYF
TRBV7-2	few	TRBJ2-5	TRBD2	TGTGCCAGCAGCTTAGTCCTAGCGGGAGGGCCTGGCCAAGAGACCCAGTACTTC	CASSLVLAGGPGQETQYF
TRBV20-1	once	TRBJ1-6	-	TGCAGTGCTGACAGGAGCTCCTATAATTCACCCCCCCACTTT	CSADRSSYNSPPHF
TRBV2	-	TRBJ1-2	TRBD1	TGTGCCAGCAGGAGGGGACAGGGGGGGTATGGCTACACCTTC	CASRRGQGGYGYTF
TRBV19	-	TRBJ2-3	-	TGTGCCAGTAGTATCACCAGGGTCCCAGATACGCAGTATTTT	CASSITRVPDTQYF
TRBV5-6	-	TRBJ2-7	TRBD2	TGTGCCAGCAGCAAGGTAGCGGGGACGGGGGGCGAGCAGTACTTC	CASSKVAGTGGEQYF
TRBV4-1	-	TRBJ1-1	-	TGCGCCAGCAGCCAAGGTCTGGAGAACACTGAAGCTTTCTTT	CASSQGLENTEAFF
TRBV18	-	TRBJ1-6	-	TGTGCCAGCTCATTCGTCCCGAGCTATAATTCACCCCTCCACTTT	CASSFVPSYNSPLHF
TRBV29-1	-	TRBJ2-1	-	TGCAGCGTTGGGGGACCACCAAACAATGAGCAGTTCTTC	CSVGGPPNNEQFF
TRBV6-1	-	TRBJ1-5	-	TGTGCCAGCAGCATAGGGACATTTGGGGATCAGCCCCAGCATTTT	CASSIGTFGDQPQHF
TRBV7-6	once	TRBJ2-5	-	TGTGCCAGCAGCCCGTTTTGGGAGACCCAGTACTTC	CASSPFWETQYF
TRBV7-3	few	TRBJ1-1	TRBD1	TGTGCCAGCAGCTTAACGTTCCAGGGGGCGGTAGCTTTCTTT	CASSLTFQGAVAFF
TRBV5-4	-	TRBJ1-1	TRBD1	TGTGCCAGCAGCTTGGATATCGGGCAGGGGGCGACTGAAGCTTTCTTT	CASSLDIGQGATEAFF
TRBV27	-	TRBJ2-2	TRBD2	TGTGCCAGCAGTCGGAGACTAGCGGGAGAGGGGGAGCTGTTTTTT	CASSRRLAGEGELFF
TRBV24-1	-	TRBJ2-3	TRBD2	TGTGCCACCAGTGGAGCTTCTGCTAGCGGGAGCACAGATACGCAGTATTTT	CATSGASASGSTDTQYF
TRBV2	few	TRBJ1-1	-	TGTGCCAGCAGTGAAGCAGGGGACCTAGCTTTCTTT	CASSEAGDLAFF
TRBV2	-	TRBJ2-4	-	TGTGCCAGCACGGCTGGGCAGGGCAACAAAAACATTCAGTACTTC	CASTAGQGNKNIQYF